The 30 T cell receptor beta chains given below trace back to one sample, sequenced in a study of shared clonotypes between healthy human individuals. Naive CD8 cells were CD45RO-negative, positively selected for CCR7, excluding terminally differentiated effector memory CD45RA+ cells. Data came from immunoSEQ multiplex PCR; TCRdb stores just in-frame clones and leaves some out. The table records about 600,000 clones, 95% to 98% of them present only once. The sample taken for sequencing was naive CD8+ T cells sorted from blood. All receptors come from a man under 40 in good health.

The chain uses TRBV6-1 and TRBJ2-1; D remains unclear. Germline CDR1 MNHNS, CDR2 SASEGT. The CDR3 is made up of 12 amino acids. The V gene lost 11 bases and the J gene lost 5 bases, with 13 bases spanning the gap. The CDR3 sequence: CASWPGHNEQFF. In DNA form, the CDR3 reads TGTGCCTCCTGGCCCGGACACAATGAGCAGTTCTTC.

The chain carries TRBV5-1 and TRBJ2-3; D is possibly TRBD1 (5 bases). CDR3 length: 15 residues. CDR1 and CDR2 (germline): SGHRS, YFSETQ. Trimming shortened V by 0 bases and J by 6 bases, and 14 bases separated the two germline ends. The CDR3 DNA reads TGCGCCAGCAGCTTGGCCGTTAGGGGCTGGGATACGCAGTATTTT. This encodes CASSLAVRGWDTQYF.

The chain recombines TRBV7-9 with TRBJ2-5; TRBD2 matches 12 bases. Unmatched junction bases numbered 5, after V lost 5 bases and J lost 1 base. The CDR3 contains 16 residues. Germline V CDR1 and CDR2: SEHNR, FQNEAQ (reference sequence). CDR3 amino acids: CASSRTSGRTQETQYF. In DNA form, the CDR3 reads TGTGCCAGCAGCCGAACTAGCGGGAGGACCCAAGAGACCCAGTACTTC. Complete variable domain (other parts from reference TRBV7-9 and TRBJ2-5): DTGVSQNPRHKITKRGQNVTFRCDPISEHNRLYWYRQTLGQGPEFLTYFQNEAQLEKSRLLSDRFSAERPKGSFSTLEIQRTEQGDSAMYLCASSRTSGRTQETQYFGPGTRLLVL.

Details on this clone: Other DNA sequences in the same sample also yield this CDR3. CDR3 residues: CASRGQEETQYF. The CDR3 bases are TGTGCCAGCCGCGGTCAGGAAGAGACCCAGTACTTC. J is TRBJ2-5 and V is TRBV11-2; D not certain. CDR3 length: 12 residues. Trimming cost V 8 bases and J 3 bases, with 10 bases left between them. Looked up from germline, CDR1 is SGHAT and CDR2 is FQNNGV.

The chain joins TRBV27 to TRBJ2-5, with D possibly matching TRBD1 (6 bases). V was cut by 3 bases and J by 2 bases, with 13 bases left in between. Germline V gene sequence: CDR1 MNHEY, CDR2 SMNVEV (reference sequence). The CDR3 spans 15 residues. The CDR3 loop is CASSLPHGQQETQYF. CDR3 nucleotide sequence: TGTGCCAGCAGTTTGCCCCACGGACAGCAAGAGACCCAGTACTTC.

Comment on this clone: A far larger clone is one nucleotide away, so this likely arose from a read error. Other DNA sequences within the sample encode an identical CDR3. The J gene is TRBJ2-7, the V gene TRBV27, with D uncertain. V lost 1 base and J 5 bases, leaving 6 bases between the germline ends. The CDR3 covers 12 residues. Germline-derived CDR1 and CDR2 are MNHEY and SMNVEV (reference sequence). The CDR3 DNA sequence: TGTGCCAGCAGTTTATTAGGAGACGAGCAGTACTTC. It codes for CASSLLGDEQYF.

This chain joins TRBV7-9 and TRBJ2-1, with 10 bases fitting TRBD2. This CDR3 is built from 16 residues. V shed 5 bases and J 6 bases; nucleotides not matched to a gene: 10. Germline CDR1 and CDR2: SEHNR and FQNEAQ (reference sequence). CDR3 protein: CASSPPRKREGNEQFF. CDR3 nucleotides: TGTGCCAGCAGCCCGCCTCGTAAGCGGGAGGGCAATGAGCAGTTCTTC.

The chain carries TRBV10-2 and TRBJ1-1; no firm D call. The CDR3 is 17 amino acids. The V gene's germline CDR1 is WSHSY and CDR2 SAAADI. The V end was cut by 0 bases, the J end by 2 bases, with 16 bases between. DNA for the CDR3: TGCGCCAGCAGTGAGTCTCTCGGAAGGGATTTAAACACTGAAGCTTTCTTT. This codes for CASSESLGRDLNTEAFF.

The chain combines TRBV13 with TRBJ2-1, with 11 bases lining up with TRBD2. The trim removed 4 bases at V and 5 bases at J, leaving 16 bases unmatched. Germline lookup yields CDR1 PRHDT and CDR2 FYEKMQ (reference sequence). CDR3 size: 19 residues. Here the CDR3 DNA reads TGTGCCAGCAGCTCCACGCGTGAGATGGGGACTAGCGGACACAATGAGCAGTTCTTC. Amino acids: CASSSTREMGTSGHNEQFF.

The chain links TRBV13 to TRBJ2-7; no clear D gene. Looked up from germline, CDR1 is PRHDT and CDR2 is FYEKMQ (reference sequence). The CDR3 consists of 16 residues. V was shortened by 3 bases and J by 1 base, with 16 bases between the two germline ends. CDR3 nucleotides: TGTGCCAGCAGCTTGTCAGGTCAGGCGCCATCCTACGAGCAGTACTTC. This codes for CASSLSGQAPSYEQYF.

V usage is TRBV27 and J usage is TRBJ2-2, with D perhaps assigned TRBD1 or TRBD2 (6 bases each). Trimming stripped 2 bases from V and 2 bases from J, with 9 bases between. From germline, CDR1 is MNHEY and CDR2 SMNVEV (reference sequence). The CDR3 is 15 residues long. CDR3 nucleotides: TGTGCCAGCAGTTTAGCGGGACACAACACCGGGGAGCTGTTTTTT. As protein: CASSLAGHNTGELFF.

The chain couples TRBV29-1 to TRBJ1-2; D unclear. The CDR3 extends over 12 amino acids. The V end lost 3 bases, the J end lost 4 bases, and 9 bases lay between the germline ends. CDR1 is SQVTM, CDR2 ANQGSEA, per germline. Written as DNA, the CDR3 is TGCAGCGTTGACGGCACTTCCTATGGCTACACCTTC. This sequence encodes CSVDGTSYGYTF.

V gene TRBV7-9 combines with J gene TRBJ2-7, with D unresolved. The CDR3 totals 12 residues. CDR1 is SEHNR, CDR2 FQNEAQ, per germline (reference sequence). Trimming shortened V by 3 bases and J by 0 bases, and 3 bases separated the two germline ends. DNA of the CDR3: TGTGCCAGCAGCTTCCTCTCCTACGAGCAGTACTTC. Protein sequence: CASSFLSYEQYF.

This clone was found once. This chain joins TRBV7-9 and TRBJ2-7; 8 bases map to TRBD1. CDR3 size: 13 residues. Germline values: CDR1 SEHNR, CDR2 FQNEAQ (reference sequence). J was trimmed by 4 bases and V by 6 bases; bases with no gene match: 5. CDR3 bases: TGTGCCAGCAGGGAGGACAGGGATTACGAGCAGTACTTC. This translates into CASREDRDYEQYF.

The chain has TRBV15 and TRBJ2-7; 12 bases fit TRBD2. The CDR3 contains 17 residues. V was clipped by 0 bases and J by 2 bases; unmatched bases: 5. Germline V gives CDR1 LNHNV, CDR2 YYDKDF (reference sequence). In DNA form, the CDR3 reads TGTGCCACCAGCAGAGAGGGACTAGCGGGCCCTCCCTACGAGCAGTACTTC. The encoded protein is CATSREGLAGPPYEQYF.

The genes are TRBV5-4 and TRBJ2-7; 7 bases map to TRBD2. This CDR3 has 14 amino acids. V lost 0 bases and J lost 0; bases outside the gene matches: 0. Germline assignment: CDR1 SGHNT and CDR2 YYREEE (reference sequence). The DNA for the CDR3 is TGTGCCAGCAGCTTGGGCGGGAGCTCCTACGAGCAGTACTTC. It codes for CASSLGGSSYEQYF.

The chain links TRBV27 to TRBJ2-5; no reliable D call. Germline V gene sequence: CDR1 MNHEY, CDR2 SMNVEV (reference sequence). Trimming left V 5 bases short and J 6 bases short, with 19 bases between. CDR3 length: 15 residues. CDR3: CASSVLPPPSQTQYF. CDR3 coding DNA: TGTGCCAGCAGTGTTCTGCCGCCCCCATCCCAGACCCAGTACTTC.

This chain links TRBV5-1 with TRBJ2-3; D not certain. Germline V gene data show CDR1 as SGHRS and CDR2 as YFSETQ. This CDR3 spans 15 amino acids. Between the trimmed V and J ends, which lost 0 bases and 1 base, there was a span of 9 bases. CDR3 DNA: TGCGCCAGCAGCTTGGAGCCCTCACGCACAGATACGCAGTATTTT. This sequence encodes CASSLEPSRTDTQYF.

This clone showed up just once. This rearrangement joins TRBV27 to TRBJ2-3, with D unresolved. From germline, CDR1 is MNHEY and CDR2 SMNVEV (reference sequence). V was trimmed by 5 bases and J by 2 bases, leaving 14 bases between them. The CDR3 is 15 residues long. In DNA, the CDR3 is TGTGCCAGCAGTCGCCGGCCAGCCACCACAGATACGCAGTATTTT. This codes for CASSRRPATTDTQYF.

The CDR3 loop is CASSQVPGDYNEQFF. The DNA for the CDR3 is TGCGCCAGCAGCCAAGTGCCGGGGGACTACAATGAGCAGTTCTTC. The V call is TRBV4-1, the J call TRBJ2-1; D perhaps matches TRBD2 (6 bases). Trimming stripped 1 base from V and 3 bases from J, with 10 bases between. The CDR3 sequence is 15 residues long. Germline V gene data show CDR1 as MGHRA and CDR2 as YSYEKL.

J is TRBJ2-7 and V is TRBV2, with D possibly TRBD1 on 5 matching bases. V lost 6 bases and J 2 bases, leaving 8 bases between the germline ends. The CDR3 contains 12 residues. CDR1 and CDR2 from the germline V gene are SNHLY and FYNNEI. CDR3 amino acids: CASSRVTYEQYF. CDR3 nucleotide sequence: TGTGCCAGCAGCAGGGTTACCTACGAGCAGTACTTC.

The chain has TRBV10-3 and TRBJ2-1; TRBD2 matches 13 bases. Trimming cost V 11 bases and J 6 bases; bases outside gene matches: 19. CDR3 length equals 18 residues. Per germline, CDR1 ENHRY and CDR2 SYGVKD. DNA for the CDR3: TGTGCCGCCAGCGAAGGACTAGCGGGAGTGCATTTTGGCAATGAGCAGTTCTTC. Amino acid sequence: CAASEGLAGVHFGNEQFF.

V usage is TRBV7-2 and J usage is TRBJ2-7; TRBD1 matches at 8 bases. This CDR3 has 15 residues. Per the germline V gene, CDR1 is SGHTA and CDR2 is FQGNSA. V gave up 2 bases and J gave up 7 bases; unmatched junction bases: 10. The CDR3 region has the DNA TGTGCCAGCAGCTTAAGCAGGGGGCCCACGGGTGAGCAGTACTTC. Translation: CASSLSRGPTGEQYF.

The chain carries TRBV6-6 and TRBJ2-1, with 8 bases lining up with TRBD2. Germline trimming cut 6 bases from V and 4 bases from J; bases unmatched to any gene: 8. Per germline, CDR1 MNHNY and CDR2 SVGAGI (reference sequence). The CDR3 is 15 residues long. The DNA of the CDR3 is TGTGCCAGCAGACTCTTAGCGGGACCTTACAATGAGCAGTTCTTC. Protein product: CASRLLAGPYNEQFF.

The rearrangement joins TRBV4-3 to TRBJ1-2; D remains ambiguous. The CDR3 runs 13 residues. The ends were cut back, 0 bases at V and 8 bases at J, with 10 bases in the middle. Per the germline V gene, CDR1 is LGHNA and CDR2 is YSLEER. The CDR3 loop is CASSQEGGSGYTF. The CDR3 coding sequence is TGCGCCAGCAGCCAAGAGGGAGGGAGCGGCTACACCTTC.

The V and J genes are TRBV5-1 and TRBJ2-3, with 8 bases fitting TRBD2. CDR1 and CDR2 from the germline V gene are SGHRS and YFSETQ. CDR3 length: 15 residues. V lost 4 bases and J lost 7; bases outside the gene matches: 11. CDR3 DNA sequence: TGCGCCAGCAGCCACCCGGCGGGAGGTATGAATACGCAGTATTTT. As protein: CASSHPAGGMNTQYF.

The J gene is TRBJ2-1, the V gene TRBV5-1, with 7 bases that match TRBD1. The CDR3 covers 15 residues. The ends lost 6 bases at V and 3 bases at J; junction bases unmatched: 9. Germline CDR1 reads SGHRS; CDR2 reads YFSETQ. Here the CDR3 DNA reads TGCGCCAGCACCTCGACAGGGACCGGCTACAATGAGCAGTTCTTC. Translation gives CASTSTGTGYNEQFF.

This clone has just one count. This rearrangement joins TRBV7-2 to TRBJ1-1; D not certain. Between the trimmed V and J ends, which lost 6 bases and 6 bases, there was a span of 8 bases. This CDR3 has 11 amino acids. Germline loops: CDR1 SGHTA, CDR2 FQGNSA. CDR3 protein: CASSREAEAFF. The CDR3 DNA is TGTGCCAGCAGTCGCGAGGCTGAAGCTTTCTTT.

V gene TRBV28 combines with J gene TRBJ1-1; D gene unclear. Trimming shortened V by 8 bases and J by 7 bases, and 8 bases separated the two germline ends. Per germline, CDR1 MDHEN and CDR2 SYDVKM. CDR3 length: 10 residues. In DNA form, the CDR3 reads TGTGCCAGCGGAACCATTGAAGCTTTCTTT. This encodes CASGTIEAFF.

Details on this clone: This sample includes further DNA sequences coding for the same CDR3. The J gene is TRBJ2-3, the V gene TRBV5-4; TRBD2 aligns across 7 bases. Germline V lookup: CDR1 SGHNT, CDR2 YYREEE (reference sequence). The CDR3 is made up of 14 amino acids. J was trimmed by 4 bases and V by 2 bases; bases with no gene match: 4. The CDR3 spells CASSFAGGADTQYF. In nucleotides, the CDR3 is TGTGCCAGCAGCTTCGCTGGGGGGGCAGATACGCAGTATTTT. Drawing the rest from reference TRBV5-4 and TRBJ2-3, the complete variable domain is ETGVTQSPTHLIKTRGQQVTLRCSSQSGHNTVSWYQQALGQGPQFIFQYYREEENGRGNFPPRFSGLQFPNYSSELNVNALELDDSALYLCASSFAGGADTQYFGPGTRLTVL.